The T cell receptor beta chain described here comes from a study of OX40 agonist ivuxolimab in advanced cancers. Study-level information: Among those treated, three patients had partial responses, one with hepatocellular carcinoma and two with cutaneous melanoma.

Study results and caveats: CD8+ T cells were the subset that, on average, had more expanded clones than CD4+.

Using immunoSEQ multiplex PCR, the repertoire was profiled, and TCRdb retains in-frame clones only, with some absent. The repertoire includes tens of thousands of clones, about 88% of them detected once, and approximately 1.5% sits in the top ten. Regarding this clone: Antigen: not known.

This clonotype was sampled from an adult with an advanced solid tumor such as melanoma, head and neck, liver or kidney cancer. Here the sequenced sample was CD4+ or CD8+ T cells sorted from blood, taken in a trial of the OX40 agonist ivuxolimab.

The DNA of the CDR3 is TGTGCCTGGAGTGTCAGGGGGTTGGTGGGAAACACCATATATTTT. Residues: CAWSVRGLVGNTIYF. The chain joins TRBV30 to TRBJ1-3, with 7 bases that match TRBD1. Germline V gene data show CDR1 as GTSNPN and CDR2 as SVGIG (reference sequence). J lost 4 bases, V lost 0 bases, and 6 bases had no gene match. CDR3 length: 15 amino acids.